One and the same sample provided the 14 T cell receptor beta chains below, sequenced in a study of cytomegalovirus exposure and HLA in healthy donors. PCR used 60 Vbeta primers and 13 Jbeta primers. Generated by immunoSEQ multiplex PCR, the TCRdb table keeps only in-frame clones and is missing some. This table has 140,000 to 150,000 clones, approximately 80% appearing once. The sample consisted of PBMCs. The receptors were sampled from a male donor in good health and CMV-seronegative.

The rearrangement joins TRBV7-9 to TRBJ2-5; 13 bases line up with TRBD2. The germline CDR1 and CDR2 sequences are SEHNR and FQNEAQ (reference sequence). With V trimmed by 6 bases and J by 2 bases, 3 bases remained unmatched. This CDR3 has 15 amino acids. The CDR3 loop is CASRLLAGGQETQYF. CDR3 DNA: TGTGCCAGCAGACTACTAGCGGGGGGGCAAGAGACCCAGTACTTC.

The V call is TRBV4-2, the J call TRBJ2-7, with no clear D. V lost 1 base to trimming and J lost 3 bases, with 7 bases between them. The CDR3 contains 13 residues. CDR1 and CDR2 from the germline V gene are LGHNA and YNFKEQ. The CDR3 sequence: CASSQGSSYEQYF. CDR3 nucleotide sequence: TGTGCCAGCAGCCAAGGAAGTAGCTACGAGCAGTACTTC.

With respect to this clone: Different DNA sequences within this sample yield the same CDR3. The rearrangement uses TRBV2 and TRBJ2-7; D is ambiguous. The CDR3 is 15 amino acids. CDR1 SNHLY and CDR2 FYNNEI come from the germline V gene. V dropped 6 bases and J dropped 3 bases, with 18 bases sitting between them. CDR3 protein: CASRPNTSPSYEQYF. CDR3 nucleotide sequence: TGTGCCAGCAGACCCAACACATCCCCAAGCTACGAGCAGTACTTC.

This clone was picked up one time. The chain joins TRBV6-4 to TRBJ2-1, with 8 bases lining up with TRBD2. CDR1 and CDR2 (germline): MRHNA, SNTAGT. V gave up 2 bases and J gave up 8 bases; unmatched junction bases: 5. The CDR3 contains 14 residues. The CDR3 coding sequence is TGTGCCAGCAGTGACAACGGGGGGGCGGATGAGCAGTTCTTC. Translated: CASSDNGGADEQFF.

This clone occurred a few times. Other DNA variants within this sample encode the same CDR3. The chain uses TRBV7-9 and TRBJ1-1; D perhaps matches TRBD1 (5 bases). This CDR3 is built from 14 residues. Trimming left V 2 bases short and J 2 bases short, with 9 bases between. Germline V gives CDR1 SEHNR, CDR2 FQNEAQ (reference sequence). DNA for the CDR3: TGTGCCAGCAGCTTAATTCAGGGAAACACTGAAGCTTTCTTT. Translating it yields CASSLIQGNTEAFF.

This clone came up a few times. V gene TRBV27 combines with J gene TRBJ2-7; 7 nucleotides line up with TRBD2. Germline assignment: CDR1 MNHEY and CDR2 SMNVEV (reference sequence). CDR3 size: 15 residues. V lost 5 bases, J lost 4 bases, and 11 bases stayed unmatched. CDR3 region: CASSPPASGNYEQYF. CDR3 nucleotide sequence: TGTGCCAGCAGTCCGCCGGCTAGCGGAAATTACGAGCAGTACTTC.

The chain joins TRBV11-1 to TRBJ1-5, with 8 bases fitting TRBD1. Trimming removed 5 bases from V and 6 bases from J; junction bases left unmatched: 9. Germline CDR1 is SGHAT and CDR2 is FQDESV (reference sequence). There are 15 residues in the CDR3. Here the CDR3 DNA reads TGTGCCAGCAGCCCCAGGACAGGGTTTGTTCAGCCCCAGCATTTT. Protein product: CASSPRTGFVQPQHF.

The V and J genes are TRBV9 and TRBJ1-3, with a possible D match to TRBD1 (5 bases). This CDR3 region has 16 residues. Trimming took 1 base from V and 2 from J, leaving 13 bases between them. Germline CDR1 reads SGDLS; CDR2 reads YYNGEE. The CDR3: CASSVMGGITGNTIYF. CDR3 bases: TGTGCCAGCAGCGTAATGGGGGGTATAACTGGAAACACCATATATTTT.

The chain recombines TRBV15 with TRBJ2-1; the D gene is possibly TRBD2 (5 bases). The CDR3 is made up of 15 amino acids. V was trimmed by 1 base and J by 7 bases, leaving 14 bases between them. The germline V gene encodes CDR1 LNHNV and CDR2 YYDKDF (reference sequence). The CDR3 is CATSRAHSDGNEQFF. As DNA, the CDR3 is TGTGCCACCAGCAGAGCCCATAGCGACGGGAATGAGCAGTTCTTC.

The rearrangement joins TRBV5-3 to TRBJ1-2; tentative D call: TRBD1 (5 bases). TRBV5-3 is designated an ORF whose function remains uncertain. The CDR3 has 17 residues. The germline V and J ends were trimmed by 3 bases and 3 bases, with 21 bases remaining between them. Here the CDR3 reads CARSSVRTGAGDYGYTF. The CDR3 bases are TGTGCCAGAAGCTCAGTGCGGACGGGTGCGGGGGACTATGGCTACACCTTC.

This clone was recorded once. V gene TRBV27 combines with J gene TRBJ1-1, with TRBD1 as a possible D gene (5 bases). This CDR3 comprises 15 residues. In germline, CDR1 is MNHEY, CDR2 SMNVEV (reference sequence). The V and J ends lost 6 bases and 0 bases respectively, with 14 bases between them. The CDR3 nucleotides read TGTGCCAGCAGAAGAAGTCAGGGCCTGAACACTGAAGCTTTCTTT. Protein: CASRRSQGLNTEAFF.

The gene calls are TRBV5-1 and TRBJ2-3; D unresolved. V lost 0 bases and J lost 0, with 8 bases in between. The CDR3 sequence is 15 residues long. The germline CDR1 and CDR2 sequences are SGHRS and YFSETQ. The CDR3 protein is CASSLAVSSTDTQYF. CDR3 DNA: TGCGCCAGCAGCTTGGCTGTATCTAGCACAGATACGCAGTATTTT. Looking up the rest from reference TRBV5-1 and TRBJ2-3 gives the full variable domain: KAGVTQTPRYLIKTRGQQVTLSCSPISGHRSVSWYQQTPGQGLQFLFEYFSETQRNKGNFPGRFSGRQFSNSRSEMNVSTLELGDSALYLCASSLAVSSTDTQYFGPGTRLTVL.

The chain employs TRBV6-1 and TRBJ2-1, with 8 positions matching TRBD2. Per the germline V gene, CDR1 is MNHNS and CDR2 is SASEGT. J gave up 1 base and V 6 bases, and 5 bases lay outside the gene matches. The CDR3 has 15 residues. CDR3 loop: CASRVGTRSYNEQFF. CDR3 bases: TGTGCCAGCAGGGTTGGGACTAGGTCCTACAATGAGCAGTTCTTC.

This clone was seen only once. V gene TRBV11-2 combines with J gene TRBJ2-3, with 7 positions matching TRBD1. In germline, CDR1 is SGHAT, CDR2 FQNNGV. The CDR3 is 14 residues long. V shed 4 bases and J 1 base; nucleotides not matched to a gene: 2. The CDR3 nucleotides are TGTGCCAGCAGCTACACAGGGGGCACAGATACGCAGTATTTT. Protein: CASSYTGGTDTQYF.